This TCR beta chain was sequenced for a study of blood T cell repertoires in COVID-19. Looking at the study overall: Whether acute or convalescent, the COVID-19 samples came from the United States, Italy and Spain. T cells, B-cell-depleted T cells, or PBMCs supplied cDNA or gDNA.

In this sample, this clone turned up once. Study processing details: Amplified reference gene primers provided the basis for estimating nucleated cell counts. Profiled with immunoSEQ multiplex PCR; TCRdb holds only in-frame clones, not every one. V and J calls and clone size are copied from that table; D and trimming were computed from the DNA. The sample holds fewer than 400,000 clones, about four fifths seen once. The source material was peripheral blood. The origin of this receptor is a man aged 25 to 45 with active or convalescent COVID-19.

CDR3 in amino acids: CASSYSGQSEAFF. The CDR3 nucleotides read TGTGCCAGCAGTTACTCGGGGCAGAGTGAAGCTTTCTTT. V and J are TRBV6-6 and TRBJ1-1, with TRBD1 as a possible D gene (5 bases). This CDR3 comprises 13 residues. Trimming left V 0 bases short and J 7 bases short, with 9 bases between. Germline lookup yields CDR1 MNHNY and CDR2 SVGAGI (reference sequence).